This T cell receptor beta chain was found in a study of Ad26.COV2.S vaccination and SARS-CoV-2 variants. Whole-study context: Ad26.COV2.S shots went into the muscle once or twice, 56 days apart.

The treatment denotes: about 20 received Ad26.COV2.S at low or high dose, single or two shots; about 5 received placebo; per-sample allocation not given. Specimens were obtained on day 63 following the first vaccine or placebo injection. Sequenced by immunoSEQ multiplex PCR; TCRdb stores in-frame clones only, minus some. The table shows a few hundred thousand clones, with less than 95% occurring only once. Trimming took 9 bases from V and 6 from J; bases not matched to a gene: 9. Germline CDR1 and CDR2: ENHRY and SYGVKD. This CDR3 has 15 residues. The receptor was derived from a person between 18 and 60 years old who received the Ad26.COV2.S COVID-19 vaccine or a placebo. The chain is built from TRBV10-3 and TRBJ2-2; 11 bases are a match to TRBD2. The sample here was peripheral blood, taken in a trial of Ad26.COV2.S vaccine versus placebo. In DNA form, the CDR3 reads TGTGCCATAAGGGTCACTAGCGGGAGTGCCGGGGAGCTGTTTTTT. This encodes CAIRVTSGSAGELFF.